These 10 T cell receptor beta chains were all obtained from the same sample, sequenced in a study of beta chain features in type 1 diabetes. Overall study results and limits: People with Type 1 diabetes carried modestly yet significantly shorter TCRB CDR3s in all four CD4+ subsets.

Antigens for these TCRs are unknown. Every isolated RNA sample was fully reverse transcribed, so sequencing captured expressed TCRB transcripts. The data were produced by immunoSEQ multiplex PCR, yet TCRdb's version contains in-frame clones alone and is incomplete. In the table there are about 260,000 clones, roughly 22% of which are singletons. The sequencing sample was made of naive CD4+ T cells from blood. Source of these receptors: a woman aged 40 to 49 with type 1 diabetes.

This clone showed up just a few times. This rearrangement joins TRBV28 to TRBJ1-1, with TRBD1 matching over 11 bases. The V segment lost 3 bases and the J segment 3 bases; nucleotides outside the gene matches: 0. The CDR3 has 14 amino acids. CDR1 and CDR2 (germline): MDHEN, SYDVKM. Written as DNA, the CDR3 is TGTGCCAGCAGTTTGGGACAGGGGGACACTGAAGCTTTCTTT. Amino acid sequence: CASSLGQGDTEAFF.

This clone was seen more than once but under ten times. This chain connects TRBV18 to TRBJ2-7; 9 bases fit TRBD1. The V gene's germline CDR1 is KGHSH and CDR2 LQKENI. CDR3 length equals 13 residues. With V trimmed by 3 bases and J by 5 bases, 2 bases remained unmatched. The chain's CDR3 is CASSPRDRDEQYF. In nucleotides, the CDR3 is TGTGCCAGCTCACCCCGGGACAGGGACGAGCAGTACTTC.

There are a few counts of this clone. This chain links TRBV18 with TRBJ2-7, with 10 bases fitting TRBD2. Germline V gene sequence: CDR1 KGHSH, CDR2 LQKENI. V shed 6 bases and J 5 bases; nucleotides not matched to a gene: 7. The CDR3 length is 14 residues. The CDR3 DNA reads TGTGCCAGCTCTCCTAGCGGGAGTCTGGACGAGCAGTACTTC. Amino acids: CASSPSGSLDEQYF. The variable domain in full, with the rest retrieved from reference TRBV18 and TRBJ2-7, is NAGVMQNPRHLVRRRGQEARLRCSPMKGHSHVYWYRQLPEEGLKFMVYLQKENIIDESGMPKERFSAEFPKEGPSILRIQQVVRGDSAAYFCASSPSGSLDEQYFGPGTRLTVT.

V gene TRBV5-1 combines with J gene TRBJ2-1; 11 bases fit TRBD2. This CDR3 is 16 amino acids long. Germline loops: CDR1 SGHRS, CDR2 YFSETQ. The trim removed 2 bases at V and 7 bases at J, leaving 8 bases unmatched. CDR3 loop: CASSLLTSGIGNEQFF. Here the CDR3 DNA reads TGCGCCAGCAGCTTATTGACTAGCGGGATAGGTAATGAGCAGTTCTTC.

The V and J genes are TRBV5-1 and TRBJ1-1; D possibly corresponds to TRBD1 (5 bases). The V gene's germline CDR1 is SGHRS and CDR2 YFSETQ. This CDR3 contains 15 residues. Trimming left V 0 bases short and J 7 bases short, with 16 bases between. The CDR3 DNA is TGCGCCAGCAGCTTGGCATACAGGTGGGGGGATGAAGCTTTCTTT. It codes for CASSLAYRWGDEAFF.

The genes are TRBV7-9 and TRBJ2-7, with 12 bases matching TRBD1. With V trimmed by 2 bases and J by 5 bases, 4 bases remained unmatched. Germline values: CDR1 SEHNR, CDR2 FQNEAQ (reference sequence). CDR3 length equals 15 residues. Here the CDR3 reads CASSLSGTGGHEQYF. The CDR3 DNA reads TGTGCCAGCAGCTTATCCGGGACAGGGGGCCACGAGCAGTACTTC. Filled out from reference TRBV7-9 and TRBJ2-7, the complete variable domain reads DTGVSQNPRHKITKRGQNVTFRCDPISEHNRLYWYRQTLGQGPEFLTYFQNEAQLEKSRLLSDRFSAERPKGSFSTLEIQRTEQGDSAMYLCASSLSGTGGHEQYFGPGTRLTVT.

The chain uses TRBV10-3 and TRBJ1-4; TRBD1 aligns across 7 bases. This CDR3 contains 14 residues. The J segment lost 7 bases and the V segment lost 6 bases, leaving 8 bases of the junction unmatched. Germline CDR1 is ENHRY and CDR2 is SYGVKD. The CDR3 reads CAIRSDRAFEKLFF. The CDR3 DNA reads TGTGCCATCAGATCCGACAGGGCTTTTGAAAAACTGTTTTTT.

This clone was counted between two and nine times. Other DNA sequences of this sample code for an identical CDR3. V and J are TRBV29-1 and TRBJ2-7; 7 bases agree with TRBD1. CDR3 length: 13 residues. Germline loops: CDR1 SQVTM, CDR2 ANQGSEA. V shed 4 bases, J shed 2 bases, and the junction held 5 bases outside the gene matches. CDR3 sequence: CSVGRQGPYEQYF. The CDR3, as DNA: TGCAGCGTTGGGCGACAGGGCCCCTACGAGCAGTACTTC.

This clone was picked up a small number of times. V and J are TRBV28 and TRBJ2-2, with a tentative D call TRBD2 (5 bases). CDR3 size: 13 residues. Between the trimmed V and J ends, which lost 2 bases and 4 bases, there was a span of 5 bases. Germline-derived CDR1 and CDR2 are MDHEN and SYDVKM. The CDR3 coding sequence is TGTGCCAGCAGTTTAGAGGGCACCGGGGAGCTGTTTTTT. Protein sequence: CASSLEGTGELFF.

The sample holds a few counts of this clone. The gene calls are TRBV5-1 and TRBJ2-1; tentative D call: TRBD2 (5 bases). V was cut by 0 bases and J by 10 bases, with 5 bases left in between. CDR1 SGHRS and CDR2 YFSETQ come from the germline V gene. This CDR3 is built from 11 residues. The CDR3 spells CASSLGGEQFF. The DNA for the CDR3 is TGCGCCAGCAGCTTGGGCGGGGAGCAGTTCTTC. Drawing the rest from reference TRBV5-1 and TRBJ2-1, the complete variable domain is KAGVTQTPRYLIKTRGQQVTLSCSPISGHRSVSWYQQTPGQGLQFLFEYFSETQRNKGNFPGRFSGRQFSNSRSEMNVSTLELGDSALYLCASSLGGEQFFGPGTRLTVL.